The rows below give T cell receptor beta chains drawn from one sample of a study of blood T cell repertoires in COVID-19. The method was immunoSEQ multiplex PCR; TCRdb's version includes in-frame clones alone and lacks a portion of them. Among about 70,000 clones listed, roughly 86% were seen once. The sample taken for sequencing was peripheral blood. The receptors originated from a man aged 55 to 70 with acute or convalescent COVID-19. The CDR3 runs from the conserved cysteine through the conserved F or W. A D gene is named only where the DNA matches it firmly. Clone size is shown for a subset of rows, as once, few, many or a class of expanded clone.

j_gene: TRBJ1-2; v_gene: TRBV13; abundance: .; d_gene: TRBD1; CDR3nt: TGTGCCAGCAGCCAGAGGACAGGGACCGCCTATGGCTACACCTTC; CDR3aa: CASSQRTGTAYGYTF
j_gene: TRBJ2-2; v_gene: TRBV5-1; abundance: .; d_gene: .; CDR3nt: TGCGCCAGCAGCTTGGAACAGACGAACACCGGGGAGCTGTTTTTT; CDR3aa: CASSLEQTNTGELFF
j_gene: TRBJ2-5; v_gene: TRBV5-8; abundance: .; d_gene: .; CDR3nt: TGTGCCAGCAGCTTGCAGGTCTCCCAACAAGAGACCCAGTACTTC; CDR3aa: CASSLQVSQQETQYF
j_gene: TRBJ1-6; v_gene: TRBV6-6; abundance: .; d_gene: .; CDR3nt: TGTGCCACCGTCGGGGGAAAGGATTCACCCCTCCACTTT; CDR3aa: CATVGGKDSPLHF
j_gene: TRBJ2-3; v_gene: TRBV6-1; abundance: .; d_gene: TRBD2; CDR3nt: TGTGCCAGCAGTGAAGTTGGCGGGGGGCCCGGTACGGTGCCAGATACGCAGTATTTT; CDR3aa: CASSEVGGGPGTVPDTQYF
j_gene: TRBJ1-3; v_gene: TRBV19; abundance: .; d_gene: .; CDR3nt: TGTGCCAGTAGCCCTGGGAGGGTCTCTGGAAACACCATATATTTT; CDR3aa: CASSPGRVSGNTIYF
j_gene: TRBJ1-2; v_gene: TRBV5-1; abundance: once; d_gene: .; CDR3nt: TGCGCCAGCAGCCCCCAGACCGGAGGGGGCTACACCTTC; CDR3aa: CASSPQTGGGYTF
j_gene: TRBJ1-5; v_gene: TRBV3-1/TRBV3-2; abundance: .; d_gene: .; CDR3nt: TGTGCCAGCAGCGCCGGACAGAGTAGCAATCAGCCCCAGCATTTT; CDR3aa: CASSAGQSSNQPQHF
j_gene: TRBJ2-2; v_gene: TRBV19; abundance: .; d_gene: .; CDR3nt: TGTGCCAGCGTTAGGAATCGGGTGGACACCGGGGAGCTGTTTTTT; CDR3aa: CASVRNRVDTGELFF
j_gene: TRBJ1-5; v_gene: TRBV6-5; abundance: .; d_gene: .; CDR3nt: TGTGCCAGCAGTTCCCAGGGTCAGCCCCAGCATTTT; CDR3aa: CASSSQGQPQHF
j_gene: TRBJ1-2; v_gene: TRBV30; abundance: .; d_gene: .; CDR3nt: TGTGCCTGGAGACAGGATAACTATGGCTACACCTTC; CDR3aa: CAWRQDNYGYTF
j_gene: TRBJ2-7; v_gene: TRBV2; abundance: .; d_gene: TRBD2; CDR3nt: TGTGCCACCCGCGGGGGGGACTACGAGCAGTACTTC; CDR3aa: CATRGGDYEQYF
j_gene: TRBJ1-2; v_gene: TRBV5-1; abundance: .; d_gene: TRBD1; CDR3nt: TGCGCCAGCAGCTTAGTACAACAGGGGTCGGGGTACACCTTC; CDR3aa: CASSLVQQGSGYTF
j_gene: TRBJ2-1; v_gene: TRBV11-2; abundance: .; d_gene: .; CDR3nt: TGTGCCAGCAGCTTGAGGCTGGCAGGGGACAATGAGCAGTTCTTC; CDR3aa: CASSLRLAGDNEQFF
j_gene: TRBJ2-7; v_gene: TRBV12-2; abundance: .; d_gene: .; CDR3nt: TGTGCAAGTCGCCGTTCTCTGGGGGACAGATCCTACGAGCAGTACTTC; CDR3aa: CASRRSLGDRSYEQYF
j_gene: TRBJ2-6; v_gene: TRBV3-1/TRBV3-2; abundance: .; d_gene: TRBD1; CDR3nt: TGTGCCAGCAGCCAAGCCTTAACAGGGGTAGGGGCCAACGTCCTGACTTTC; CDR3aa: CASSQALTGVGANVLTF
j_gene: TRBJ2-7; v_gene: TRBV18; abundance: .; d_gene: .; CDR3nt: TGTGCCAGCTCACCCCCCTCGCTTGACTCTCTTCTTTACGAGCAGTACTTC; CDR3aa: CASSPPSLDSLLYEQYF
j_gene: TRBJ1-4; v_gene: TRBV19; abundance: .; d_gene: TRBD1; CDR3nt: TGTGCCAGTAGTCGCCGACAGGGAACTAATGAAAAACTGTTTTTT; CDR3aa: CASSRRQGTNEKLFF
j_gene: TRBJ2-3; v_gene: TRBV24-1; abundance: .; d_gene: TRBD2; CDR3nt: TGTGCCACCAGACGCGGGGGGGCGGAAGATACGCAGTATTTT; CDR3aa: CATRRGGAEDTQYF
j_gene: TRBJ2-2; v_gene: TRBV5-3; abundance: .; d_gene: .; CDR3nt: TGTGCCAGAAGCTTAACGCAGGGGAGGGACACCGGGGAGCTGTTTTTT; CDR3aa: CARSLTQGRDTGELFF
j_gene: TRBJ2-7; v_gene: TRBV29-1; abundance: .; d_gene: .; CDR3nt: TGCAGCGTCAGACAGCTCTACGAGCAGTACTTC; CDR3aa: CSVRQLYEQYF
j_gene: TRBJ2-7; v_gene: TRBV5-1; abundance: .; d_gene: .; CDR3nt: TGCGCCAGCAGTTCCGGGACTGCGGGATCCTACGAGCAGTACTTC; CDR3aa: CASSSGTAGSYEQYF
j_gene: TRBJ1-6; v_gene: TRBV13; abundance: .; d_gene: .; CDR3nt: TGTGCCAGCAGCTTACAGGGCCGTAGTAATTCACCCCTCCACTTT; CDR3aa: CASSLQGRSNSPLHF
j_gene: TRBJ2-5; v_gene: TRBV24-1; abundance: few; d_gene: .; CDR3nt: TGTGCCACCAGTGATTTGGGGAGGACCCAAGAGACCCAGTACTTC; CDR3aa: CATSDLGRTQETQYF
j_gene: TRBJ1-3; v_gene: TRBV19; abundance: .; d_gene: .; CDR3nt: TGTGCCAGTAGTAGCCCAGGCCTCGGGGGGCGTAAGGTTGACGGAAACACCATATATTTT; CDR3aa: CASSSPGLGGRKVDGNTIYF
j_gene: TRBJ1-3; v_gene: TRBV4-1; abundance: .; d_gene: TRBD1; CDR3nt: TGCGCCAGCAGCCTGGGACAGTTAAGTGGAAACACCATATATTTT; CDR3aa: CASSLGQLSGNTIYF
j_gene: TRBJ2-1; v_gene: TRBV5-1; abundance: .; d_gene: .; CDR3nt: TGCGCCAGCAGAACAGGGAGTGGTAATGAGCAGTTCTTC; CDR3aa: CASRTGSGNEQFF
j_gene: TRBJ1-5; v_gene: TRBV27; abundance: .; d_gene: TRBD1; CDR3nt: TGTGCCAGCAGTTTAGTCGGACAGGGAACCAATCAGCCCCAGCATTTT; CDR3aa: CASSLVGQGTNQPQHF
j_gene: TRBJ1-1; v_gene: TRBV5-1; abundance: few; d_gene: TRBD1; CDR3nt: TGCGCCAGCAGCTCCGGGACGGAGGGGGCAGCTTTCTTT; CDR3aa: CASSSGTEGAAFF
j_gene: TRBJ1-2; v_gene: TRBV24-1; abundance: .; d_gene: .; CDR3nt: TGTGCCACCAGTGACCCAAGGGGTGGCTACACCTTC; CDR3aa: CATSDPRGGYTF
j_gene: TRBJ2-7; v_gene: TRBV4-1; abundance: .; d_gene: .; CDR3nt: TGCGCCAGCAGCCAAGGGACGGGGAAATCCTACGAGCAGTACTTC; CDR3aa: CASSQGTGKSYEQYF
j_gene: TRBJ1-2; v_gene: TRBV9; abundance: .; d_gene: TRBD1; CDR3nt: TGTGCCAGCAGCGTAGGACAGGGGACGTACTATGGCTACACCTTC; CDR3aa: CASSVGQGTYYGYTF
j_gene: TRBJ1-5; v_gene: TRBV2; abundance: .; d_gene: .; CDR3nt: TGTGCCAGCAGTCCTGGACAGTACCCCCAGCCCCAGCATTTT; CDR3aa: CASSPGQYPQPQHF
j_gene: TRBJ1-2; v_gene: TRBV3-1/TRBV3-2; abundance: .; d_gene: .; CDR3nt: TGTGCCAGCAGCCAAGATATAGGGAGGGAGACCTTC; CDR3aa: CASSQDIGRETF
j_gene: TRBJ1-3; v_gene: TRBV2; abundance: .; d_gene: .; CDR3nt: TGTGCCAGCAGTGAATCTTGGACAGCTTCTGGAAACACCATATATTTT; CDR3aa: CASSESWTASGNTIYF
j_gene: TRBJ1-1; v_gene: TRBV6-5; abundance: .; d_gene: .; CDR3nt: TGTGCCACCAGACTCCGGGATTCACGGGCTGAAGCTTTCTTT; CDR3aa: CATRLRDSRAEAFF
j_gene: TRBJ2-7; v_gene: TRBV4-1; abundance: once; d_gene: TRBD2; CDR3nt: TGCGCCAGCAGCCCCGGGGGGGGCGAGCAGTACTTC; CDR3aa: CASSPGGGEQYF
j_gene: TRBJ2-1; v_gene: TRBV24-1; abundance: .; d_gene: .; CDR3nt: TGTGCCACCAGTGATCCGGACCCCAGGAGGTCCTACAATGAGCAGTTCTTC; CDR3aa: CATSDPDPRRSYNEQFF
j_gene: TRBJ2-3; v_gene: TRBV5-1; abundance: .; d_gene: .; CDR3nt: TGCGCCAGCAGCTTGGGCGACAGGCGCACAGATACGCAGTATTTT; CDR3aa: CASSLGDRRTDTQYF
j_gene: TRBJ1-6; v_gene: TRBV23-1; abundance: .; d_gene: TRBD1; CDR3nt: TGCGCCAGCAGTCATGGGCGTGAGACAGGGGGGTATTCACCCCTCCACTTT; CDR3aa: CASSHGRETGGYSPLHF
j_gene: TRBJ2-2; v_gene: TRBV6-5; abundance: .; d_gene: TRBD1; CDR3nt: TGTGCCAGCAGTTACGGGACAGGGAACACCGGGGAGCTGTTTTTT; CDR3aa: CASSYGTGNTGELFF
j_gene: TRBJ2-2; v_gene: TRBV13; abundance: .; d_gene: .; CDR3nt: TGTGCCAGCCGCGGTGGGACTTTACTACCTTCCGGGGAGCTGTTTTTT; CDR3aa: CASRGGTLLPSGELFF